The 22 T cell receptor beta chains reported below all come from one sample, sequenced in a study of blood T cell repertoires in COVID-19. Sequenced by immunoSEQ multiplex PCR; TCRdb stores in-frame clones only, minus some. The repertoire holds some 260,000 clones, with 70% to 75% as singletons. Sequences were obtained from peripheral blood. The receptor source for this set is a woman at least 80 years old with acute or convalescent COVID-19.

The chain couples TRBV6-6 to TRBJ2-2; 7 nucleotides agree with TRBD1. CDR3 length: 16 amino acids. V was clipped by 6 bases and J by 5 bases; unmatched bases: 12. The V gene's germline CDR1 is MNHNY and CDR2 SVGAGI (reference sequence). For the CDR3, the DNA is TGTGCCAGCAGCCGCTACCTGACAGGGCGAACCGGGGAGCTGTTTTTT. Protein sequence: CASSRYLTGRTGELFF.

This sequence joins TRBV2 and TRBJ2-1; TRBD2 matches 14 bases. There are 15 residues in the CDR3. The J segment lost 15 bases and the V segment lost 5 bases, leaving 12 bases of the junction unmatched. Looked up from germline, CDR1 is SNHLY and CDR2 is FYNNEI. CDR3 region: CASSTGLAGDGNRFF. The CDR3 DNA sequence: TGTGCCAGCAGTACGGGACTAGCGGGGGACGGAAACCGGTTCTTC. The whole variable domain, filled in from reference TRBV2 and TRBJ2-1, reads EPEVTQTPSHQVTQMGQEVILRCVPISNHLYFYWYRQILGQKVEFLVSFYNNEISEKSEIFDDQFSVERPDGSNFTLKIRSTKLEDSAMYFCASSTGLAGDGNRFFGPGTRLTVL.

The rearrangement uses TRBV4-3 and TRBJ1-1; possible D gene TRBD1, 6 bases. The V and J ends lost 0 bases and 6 bases respectively, with 14 bases between them. In germline, CDR1 is LGHNA, CDR2 YSLEER. This CDR3 spans 15 amino acids. CDR3 sequence (DNA): TGCGCCAGCAGCCAAGAAACCCCCCAGGGGTCTGAAGCTTTCTTT. Translated: CASSQETPQGSEAFF.

The CDR3 region has the DNA TGCGCCAGCAGGCTAACACAGGGGGCTAACACTGAAGCTTTCTTT. Translating it yields CASRLTQGANTEAFF. V is TRBV5-1 and J is TRBJ1-1, with 9 bases fitting TRBD1. CDR3 size: 15 residues. Losses at the gene ends were 5 bases for V and 2 bases for J; bases not matched to a gene: 7. The germline V gene encodes CDR1 SGHRS and CDR2 YFSETQ.

The gene calls are TRBV19 and TRBJ1-1, with TRBD1 identical over 9 bases. The trim removed 3 bases at V and 8 bases at J, leaving 4 bases unmatched. CDR1 and CDR2 from the germline V gene are LNHDA and SQIVND (reference sequence). The CDR3 is made up of 13 amino acids. The CDR3 nucleotides are TGTGCCAGTAGTATGGAAGGGACAGGGGAAGCTTTCTTT. This sequence encodes CASSMEGTGEAFF.

This chain uses TRBV19 with TRBJ1-2; D is unclear. CDR1 and CDR2 from the germline V gene are LNHDA and SQIVND (reference sequence). The CDR3 sequence is 14 residues long. The V end was cut by 3 bases, the J end by 8 bases, with 16 bases between. CDR3 loop: CASSILQQRTGYTF. The CDR3 nucleotides are TGTGCCAGTAGTATCCTTCAGCAGCGCACGGGCTACACCTTC.

The chain uses TRBV19 and TRBJ2-3; D not certain. There are 15 residues in the CDR3. The germline V and J ends were trimmed by 3 bases and 1 base, with 11 bases remaining between them. In germline, CDR1 is LNHDA, CDR2 SQIVND (reference sequence). DNA of the CDR3: TGTGCCAGTAGTATTGTCAGGTCCCGCACAGATACGCAGTATTTT. It encodes CASSIVRSRTDTQYF.

This chain links TRBV6-1 with TRBJ1-5; D gene unclear. Germline V gives CDR1 MNHNS, CDR2 SASEGT. V gave up 0 bases and J gave up 3 bases, with 6 bases separating them. The CDR3 consists of 14 residues. The CDR3: CASSEAQVNQPQHF. The CDR3 DNA reads TGTGCCAGCAGTGAAGCGCAGGTCAATCAGCCCCAGCATTTT.

The genes are TRBV4-1 and TRBJ2-7, with 10 bases lining up with TRBD1. This CDR3 comprises 14 residues. V dropped 8 bases and J dropped 1; count of bases not matched to a gene: 5. Per the germline V gene, CDR1 is MGHRA and CDR2 is YSYEKL. This CDR3 reads CASAPGQGSYEQYF. The DNA of the CDR3 is TGCGCCAGCGCACCGGGACAGGGGTCCTACGAGCAGTACTTC.

This chain uses TRBV2 with TRBJ1-2; D gene uncertain. The germline CDR1 and CDR2 sequences are SNHLY and FYNNEI. Trimming pared 10 bases from V and 2 bases from J, leaving 11 bases between. This CDR3 region has 12 residues. The CDR3 bases are TGTGCCACCTCATCACAAAACTATGGCTACACCTTC. Translating gives CATSSQNYGYTF.

The chain couples TRBV7-2 to TRBJ2-7; D might be TRBD2 (7 bases). V was clipped by 5 bases and J by 5 bases, with 19 bases between them. The CDR3 is 15 residues long. CDR1 is SGHTA, CDR2 FQGNSA, per germline. CDR3 nucleotide sequence: TGTGCCAGCAGCCCCGGGGGCGGGGGAAAGGACGAGCAGTACTTC. This encodes CASSPGGGGKDEQYF.

The chain recombines TRBV6-5 with TRBJ1-6; no firm D call. CDR3 length: 13 amino acids. Deletions cut 10 bases from V and 7 bases from J, with 14 bases between. Per germline, CDR1 MNHEY and CDR2 SVGAGI. The CDR3 coding sequence is TGTGCCACCCAGCGGACCGGCAATTCACCCCTCCACTTT. Translation: CATQRTGNSPLHF.

The chain uses TRBV9 and TRBJ1-1, with 7 bases identical to TRBD1. The germline gives CDR1 SGDLS, CDR2 YYNGEE. The junction had 6 bases not matched to a gene; V was cut back by 0 bases and J by 10 bases. This CDR3 region has 13 residues. The CDR3 reads CASSVETGPAAFF. The CDR3 bases are TGTGCCAGCAGCGTAGAGACAGGGCCGGCAGCTTTCTTT. The full variable domain, its missing parts supplied by reference TRBV9 and TRBJ1-1, is DSGVTQTPKHLITATGQRVTLRCSPRSGDLSVYWYQQSLDQGLQFLIQYYNGEERAKGNILERFSAQQFPDLHSELNLSSLELGDSALYFCASSVETGPAAFFGQGTRLTVV.

The V call is TRBV7-9, the J call TRBJ1-2; D perhaps matches TRBD1 (5 bases). Germline values: CDR1 SEHNR, CDR2 FQNEAQ (reference sequence). V was shortened by 6 bases and J by 3 bases, with 17 bases between the two germline ends. CDR3 length: 15 amino acids. CDR3 nucleotides: TGTGCCAGCAGTCAATATCGGGCAGGGCACTATGGCTACACCTTC. This gives the protein CASSQYRAGHYGYTF.

The chain employs TRBV10-3 and TRBJ1-2, with 9 bases lining up with TRBD1. The CDR3 is made up of 16 amino acids. V shed 3 bases and J 4 bases; nucleotides not matched to a gene: 9. Germline V CDR1 and CDR2: ENHRY, SYGVKD. CDR3 region: CAISEFPGQGAYGYTF. In nucleotides, the CDR3 is TGTGCCATCAGTGAATTCCCGGGACAGGGTGCCTATGGCTACACCTTC.

This chain connects TRBV27 to TRBJ2-5, with no clear D. Per the germline V gene, CDR1 is MNHEY and CDR2 is SMNVEV (reference sequence). This CDR3 comprises 15 residues. V lost 2 bases and J 5 bases, leaving 15 bases between the germline ends. The CDR3 DNA follows: TGTGCCAGCAGTTTAAGTAGGCCCCACGGGGAGACCCAGTACTTC. The encoded protein is CASSLSRPHGETQYF.

V usage is TRBV7-9 and J usage is TRBJ1-2; 7 positions match TRBD1. CDR1 is SEHNR and CDR2 is FQNEAQ in the germline V gene (reference sequence). The trim removed 0 bases at V and 4 bases at J, leaving 8 bases unmatched. This CDR3 region has 16 residues. CDR3 DNA sequence: TGTGCCAGCAGCTTAGCCCTGGTCGACAGGGTCTATGGCTACACCTTC. Protein: CASSLALVDRVYGYTF.

This rearrangement joins TRBV19 to TRBJ1-1; 7 nucleotides align to TRBD1. This CDR3 is built from 16 residues. J was trimmed by 4 bases and V by 3 bases; bases with no gene match: 11. Per the germline V gene, CDR1 is LNHDA and CDR2 is SQIVND (reference sequence). CDR3 in amino acids: CASSILTTGLVTEAFF. DNA of the CDR3: TGTGCCAGTAGTATTTTAACGACAGGGTTGGTCACTGAAGCTTTCTTT.

The J gene is TRBJ2-1, the V gene TRBV18, with 12 bases matching TRBD1. Germline-derived CDR1 and CDR2 are KGHSH and LQKENI. With 6 bases clipped from V and 8 bases from J, the junction kept 5 bases outside the gene matches. The CDR3 is 14 residues long. CDR3 region: CASSRDRGLDEQFF. The CDR3 DNA reads TGTGCCAGCTCCCGGGACAGGGGGCTCGATGAGCAGTTCTTC. The variable domain in full, with the rest retrieved from reference TRBV18 and TRBJ2-1, is NAGVMQNPRHLVRRRGQEARLRCSPMKGHSHVYWYRQLPEEGLKFMVYLQKENIIDESGMPKERFSAEFPKEGPSILRIQQVVRGDSAAYFCASSRDRGLDEQFFGPGTRLTVL.

CDR3 coding DNA: TGTGCCAGCAGTTTATTGTCACGGGGGAACAGGGGCTATGGCTACACCTTC. Amino acids: CASSLLSRGNRGYGYTF. The chain is built from TRBV28 and TRBJ1-2; TRBD1 matches at 7 bases. V was clipped by 1 base and J by 4 bases; unmatched bases: 12. From germline, CDR1 is MDHEN and CDR2 SYDVKM. This CDR3 comprises 17 residues.

The chain couples TRBV12-1 to TRBJ2-2; TRBD1 is the table's D call and was not checked against the DNA. TRBV12-1 is a known pseudogene. The CDR3 has 16 residues. CDR3 amino acids: CASSFASQGVAGELFF. The CDR3 DNA is TGTGCCAGCAGCTTTGCGTCTCAGGGGGTTGCCGGGGAGCTGTTTTTT.

The chain is built from TRBV27 and TRBJ2-1; D is ambiguous. The germline CDR1 and CDR2 sequences are MNHEY and SMNVEV (reference sequence). V was shortened by 2 bases and J by 0 bases, with 8 bases between the two germline ends. This CDR3 has 15 amino acids. CDR3 loop: CASSLKYNSYNEQFF. The CDR3, as DNA: TGTGCCAGCAGTTTAAAGTACAACTCCTACAATGAGCAGTTCTTC.